A selection of T cell receptor beta chains follows, all from one sample in a study of blood T cell repertoires in COVID-19. TCRdb's table, derived via immunoSEQ multiplex PCR, lists solely in-frame clones and lacks some. Of roughly 200,000 clones in the sample, 88% were seen once. Sequenced: peripheral blood. The source of these receptors is a man between 18 and 29 years old with active or convalescent COVID-19. Each CDR3 is given with its conserved first and last residue. D genes are given only for firm matches. The size of a clone is reported for some rows only, either as once, few or many, or as a class for expanded clones.

>TRBJ1-6|TRBV3-1/TRBV3-2|few|-
TGTGCCAGCAGCCAAGCTAGTCCGGCAGATAATTCACCCCTCCACTTT
CASSQASPADNSPLHF
>TRBJ2-4|TRBV30|-|-
TGTGCCTGGAGTGCAGAACAGGCTTACAAAAACATTCAGTACTTC
CAWSAEQAYKNIQYF
>TRBJ1-1|TRBV3-1/TRBV3-2|-|-
TGTGCCAGCAGCCAGAGTGACAGGAACACTGAAGCTTTCTTT
CASSQSDRNTEAFF
>TRBJ2-2|TRBV11-3|-|-
TGTGCCAGCAGCACAGGACGTTGGGCCGGGGAGCTGTTTTTT
CASSTGRWAGELFF
>TRBJ1-1|TRBV7-2|-|-
TGTGCCAGCAGCTTTTCCAGAGGCACTGAAGCTTTCTTT
CASSFSRGTEAFF
>TRBJ1-3|TRBV5-1|-|-
TGCGCCAGCAGCTCGTCTTCTGGAAACACCATATATTTT
CASSSSSGNTIYF
>TRBJ1-4|TRBV2|few|-
TGTGCCAGCAGTGGGACAGTGTGGTGGGAAAAACTGTTTTTT
CASSGTVWWEKLFF
>TRBJ2-7|TRBV19|-|-
TGTGCCAGTAGTACCCTCTCAGGGGTCCGCCACGAGCAGTACTTC
CASSTLSGVRHEQYF
>TRBJ1-3|TRBV18|once|-
TGTGCCAGCTCGGCAACAGACAGCTCTGGAAACACCATATATTTT
CASSATDSSGNTIYF
>TRBJ1-2|TRBV30|-|-
TGTGCCTGGAGTGTACGGGGTAACTATGGCTACACCTTC
CAWSVRGNYGYTF
>TRBJ2-3|TRBV6-4|few|-
TGTGCCAGCAGTGACAGTACACAAGATACGCAGTATTTT
CASSDSTQDTQYF
>TRBJ1-6|TRBV6-5|-|TRBD1
TGTGCCAGCGGACAGGGGCTTTTGGATTCACCCCTCCACTTT
CASGQGLLDSPLHF
>TRBJ2-5|TRBV5-4|-|-
TGTGCCAGCAGCCCGGACAGACTCGGGACCCAGTACTTC
CASSPDRLGTQYF
>TRBJ2-2|TRBV28|-|-
TGTGCCAGCAGTTTACCTTACACCGGGGAGCTGTTTTTT
CASSLPYTGELFF
>TRBJ2-2|TRBV5-1|-|TRBD2
TGCGCCAGCAGCTCACTAGCGGGGGGGTTCGCGAACACCGGGGAGCTGTTTTTT
CASSSLAGGFANTGELFF
>TRBJ2-2|TRBV5-6|-|-
TGTGCCAGCAGCTTGCAGGACACCGGGGAGCTGTTTTTT
CASSLQDTGELFF
>TRBJ2-7|TRBV5-1|-|TRBD2
TGCGCCAGCAGGGACGGGAGGTTCCTCTACGAGCAGTACTTC
CASRDGRFLYEQYF
>TRBJ1-4|TRBV19|-|TRBD1
TGTGCCAGTAGTATAGGGGCAGGGGGCAGGGAAAAACTGTTTTTT
CASSIGAGGREKLFF
>TRBJ1-1|TRBV4-2|-|-
TGTGCCAGCAGCCAAGTGGGGGGTCCCCTGAACACTGAAGCTTTCTTT
CASSQVGGPLNTEAFF
>TRBJ2-3|TRBV6-5|-|TRBD1
TGTGCCAGCTTCTGGGACAGGGGGTCAGATACGCAGTATTTT
CASFWDRGSDTQYF
>TRBJ2-7|TRBV3-1/TRBV3-2|once|-
TGTGCCAGCAGCCAAGAACCCCACCAGACCTACGAGCAGTACTTC
CASSQEPHQTYEQYF
>TRBJ1-1|TRBV29-1|-|-
TGCAGCGTTGGATGGGGGGGCACTGAAGCTTTCTTT
CSVGWGGTEAFF
>TRBJ1-1|TRBV7-3|-|-
TGTGCCAGCAGCTTACAGGCTCCTAACACTGAAGCTTTCTTT
CASSLQAPNTEAFF
>TRBJ2-5|TRBV7-3|-|TRBD2
TGTGCCAGCAGCCCCGGGGGGGGGCTCGAGACCCAGTACTTC
CASSPGGGLETQYF
>TRBJ1-1|TRBV4-2|many|TRBD1
TGTGCCAGCAGCCAAAGTCGGACAGGGAACACTGAAGCTTTCTTT
CASSQSRTGNTEAFF
>TRBJ1-5|TRBV9|-|-
TGTGCCAGCAGCGTAGGGACAGAGAGCAATCAGCCCCAGCATTTT
CASSVGTESNQPQHF
>TRBJ1-3|TRBV6-1|-|TRBD1
TGTGCCAGCAGGGAAGAGACAGGGGGCATCGCTGGAAACACCATATATTTT
CASREETGGIAGNTIYF
>TRBJ1-1|TRBV18|-|TRBD1
TGTGCCAGCTCACTTGGACAGGCGAACACTGAAGCTTTCTTT
CASSLGQANTEAFF
>TRBJ2-1|TRBV12-3/TRBV12-4|-|-
TGTGCCAGCAGTTGGGGGCGGGAGCAGTTCTTC
CASSWGREQFF
>TRBJ2-1|TRBV4-2|-|TRBD2
TGTGCCAGCAGCCAAGAGACGGGACTAGCCTACAATGAGCAGTTCTTC
CASSQETGLAYNEQFF
>TRBJ1-4|TRBV9|-|-
TGTGCCAGCAGCGTAGCTGGACAGTCGGAAAAACTGTTTTTT
CASSVAGQSEKLFF
>TRBJ2-2|TRBV25-1|-|-
TGTGCCAGCAGTGATGGGCCCGGGGAGCTGTTTTTT
CASSDGPGELFF
>TRBJ1-2|TRBV7-3|-|TRBD1
TGTGCCAGCAGCCTCGGACAGGGGAATGGCTACACCTTC
CASSLGQGNGYTF
>TRBJ1-6|TRBV7-2|-|-
TGTGCCAGCAGTCACCATCAGGATCTCCTTATCGATAATTCACCCCTCCACTTT
CASSHHQDLLIDNSPLHF